The rows below give T cell receptor beta chains drawn from one sample of a study of T cell repertoires in cytomegalovirus infection. TCRdb itself ran the reads through MiXCR, one entry per CDR3 protein. The data show about 300,000 distinct CDR3 sequences, with 20% to 30% seen just once and roughly 14% held by the top ten. The sequencing sample was made of PBMCs. These receptors all come from a human donor in good health (CMV status not recorded). Some clones in this sample may be carry-over from other donors' samples. CDR3s include the opening cysteine and the closing phenylalanine or tryptophan. The D gene is left open where the match is weak. Clone size is not always given. Where it is, it says once, few, many or a class for expanded clones.

few,TRBJ1-5,TRBV12-3/TRBV12-4,-,TGTGCCAGCAGTTTTCGTCGGCAGCCCCAGCATTTT,CASSFRRQPQHF
-,TRBJ2-3,TRBV20-1,TRBD2,TGCAGTGCTAGGATTAGCGGGCCCGGGGATACGCAGTATTTT,CSARISGPGDTQYF
-,TRBJ2-7,TRBV25-1,-,TGTGCCAGCAGACAATCAGGGGTCCTCCACGAGCAGTACTTC,CASRQSGVLHEQYF
few,TRBJ1-1,TRBV20-1,TRBD1,TGCAGTGCTAGAGCAGGGGGAATCTCTGAAGCTTTCTTT,CSARAGGISEAFF
few,TRBJ1-4,TRBV5-6,-,TGTGCCAGCAGCTTGCGACGGATTAATGAAAAACTGTTTTTT,CASSLRRINEKLFF
few,TRBJ2-2,TRBV19,TRBD1,TGTGCCAGCCAAAAACAGGGGGCATCGAACACCGGGGAGCTGTTTTTT,CASQKQGASNTGELFF
many,TRBJ2-6,TRBV6-6,-,TGTGCCAGCAGTTACTCGGAGGGGGCCAACGTCCTGACTTTC,CASSYSEGANVLTF
-,TRBJ1-1,TRBV5-6,TRBD1,TGTGCCAGCAGCTCCCTTTATGACAGGGAGAACACTGAAGCTTTCTTT,CASSSLYDRENTEAFF
few,TRBJ2-4,TRBV7-1,-,TGTGCCAGCAGCTACCCTGAAGGGCTGACCAAAAACATTCAGTACTTC,CASSYPEGLTKNIQYF
many,TRBJ1-2,TRBV28,TRBD1,TGTGCCAGCAGTTCCTTCGACAGGGGAATTCGTGGCTACACCTTC,CASSSFDRGIRGYTF
many,TRBJ1-5,TRBV7-2,-,TGTGCCAGCAGCTCAAAACGGGAATCAGGGCCCCAGCATTTT,CASSSKRESGPQHF
many,TRBJ2-3,TRBV6-6,-,TGTGCCAGCAAGAGGGCTAGCACAGATACGCAGTATTTT,CASKRASTDTQYF
-,TRBJ2-1,TRBV20-1,TRBD2,TGCAGTGCTAGAGGGCCTCGGACTAGCGGGAAGTACAATGAGCAGTTCTTC,CSARGPRTSGKYNEQFF
-,TRBJ1-2,TRBV14,TRBD1,TGTGCCAGCAGCCGTTCCGGGACAGGGCAAGGGTATGGCTACACCTTC,CASSRSGTGQGYGYTF